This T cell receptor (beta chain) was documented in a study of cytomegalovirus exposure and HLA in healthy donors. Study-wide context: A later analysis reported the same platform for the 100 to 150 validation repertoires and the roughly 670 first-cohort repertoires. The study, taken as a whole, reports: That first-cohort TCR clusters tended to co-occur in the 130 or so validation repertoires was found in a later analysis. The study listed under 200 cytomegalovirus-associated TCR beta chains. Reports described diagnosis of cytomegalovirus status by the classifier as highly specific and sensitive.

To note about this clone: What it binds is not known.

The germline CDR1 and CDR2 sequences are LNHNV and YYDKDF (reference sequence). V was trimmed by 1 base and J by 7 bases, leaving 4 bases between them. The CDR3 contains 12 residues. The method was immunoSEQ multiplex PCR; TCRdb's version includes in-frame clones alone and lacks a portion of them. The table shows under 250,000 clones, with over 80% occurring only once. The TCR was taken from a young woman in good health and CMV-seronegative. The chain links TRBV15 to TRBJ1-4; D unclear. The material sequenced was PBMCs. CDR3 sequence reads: CATSRVVEKLFF. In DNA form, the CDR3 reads TGTGCCACCAGCAGAGTTGTTGAAAAACTGTTTTTT.